These T cell receptor beta chains were read from a single sample in a study of T cells in Graves' hyperthyroidism and ophthalmopathy. TCRdb reanalysed the multiplex PCR reads using MiXCR and keeps one entry per CDR3 protein. The data show tens of thousands of distinct CDR3 sequences, approximately 50% seen once. The sample comprised blood. These receptors all come from a woman aged 40 to 50 with Graves' ophthalmopathy. Both conserved end residues are part of each CDR3. The order of the fields is D gene, J gene, clone size, V gene, CDR3 protein, CDR3 DNA. D genes are given only for firm matches. Some rows mark clone size as missing; the rest say once, few, many or name a class of expanded clone.

d_gene: -; j_gene: TRBJ1-1; abundance: many; v_gene: TRBV5-6; CDR3aa: CASSLVLKNTEAFF; CDR3nt: TGTGCCAGCAGCTTGGTTCTGAAGAACACTGAAGCTTTCTTT
d_gene: TRBD2; j_gene: TRBJ2-7; abundance: -; v_gene: TRBV7-9; CDR3aa: CASSFRGGSSYEQYF; CDR3nt: TGTGCCAGCAGCTTTCGGGGGGGTAGCTCCTACGAGCAGTACTTC
d_gene: -; j_gene: TRBJ2-3; abundance: many; v_gene: TRBV9; CDR3aa: CASSADSPRTDTQYF; CDR3nt: TGTGCCAGCAGCGCGGACAGCCCTCGCACAGATACGCAGTATTTT
d_gene: -; j_gene: TRBJ2-5; abundance: -; v_gene: TRBV20-1; CDR3aa: CSARDGRDHQETQYF; CDR3nt: TGCAGTGCTAGAGACGGCCGGGACCACCAAGAGACCCAGTACTTC
d_gene: -; j_gene: TRBJ2-2; abundance: many; v_gene: TRBV5-4; CDR3aa: CASSLWGAGTGELFF; CDR3nt: TGTGCCAGCAGCTTGTGGGGGGCGGGTACCGGGGAGCTGTTTTTT
d_gene: -; j_gene: TRBJ2-1; abundance: -; v_gene: TRBV20-1; CDR3aa: CSARSEGNNEQFF; CDR3nt: TGCAGTGCTAGATCAGAGGGCAACAATGAGCAGTTCTTC
d_gene: -; j_gene: TRBJ2-1; abundance: -; v_gene: TRBV25-1; CDR3aa: CASGARGNDEQFF; CDR3nt: TGTGCCAGCGGGGCTCGTGGAAACGATGAGCAATTCTTC
d_gene: -; j_gene: TRBJ1-5; abundance: -; v_gene: TRBV2; CDR3aa: CASSDSSQPQHF; CDR3nt: TGTGCCAGCAGTGACAGTAGTCAGCCCCAGCATTTT
d_gene: TRBD2; j_gene: TRBJ2-5; abundance: many; v_gene: TRBV7-8; CDR3aa: CASSLRGPGLAGGETQYF; CDR3nt: TGTGCCAGCAGCCTGAGGGGTCCTGGACTAGCGGGCGGAGAGACCCAGTACTTC
d_gene: TRBD2; j_gene: TRBJ2-3; abundance: many; v_gene: TRBV12-3/TRBV12-4; CDR3aa: CASSLALTSRADTQYF; CDR3nt: TGTGCCAGCAGTTTAGCGCTGACTAGCCGCGCAGATACGCAGTATTTT
d_gene: -; j_gene: TRBJ2-1; abundance: many; v_gene: TRBV4-1; CDR3aa: CASSQALSGVNEQFF; CDR3nt: TGCGCCAGCAGCCAAGCTTTGTCAGGGGTCAATGAGCAGTTCTTC
d_gene: -; j_gene: TRBJ1-4; abundance: -; v_gene: TRBV19; CDR3aa: CASSIDGSTGEPNEKLFF; CDR3nt: TGTGCCAGTAGTATAGACGGGAGCACCGGGGAGCCAAATGAAAAACTGTTTTTT
d_gene: -; j_gene: TRBJ2-5; abundance: medium-sized; v_gene: TRBV10-3; CDR3aa: CAISESGNAGTQYF; CDR3nt: TGTGCCATCAGTGAAAGCGGAAACGCCGGAACCCAGTACTTC
d_gene: -; j_gene: TRBJ1-5; abundance: -; v_gene: TRBV19; CDR3aa: CASSMGGTTYNEPQHF; CDR3nt: TGTGCCAGTAGTATGGGGGGGACAACGTACAATGAGCCCCAGCATTTT
d_gene: -; j_gene: TRBJ2-3; abundance: -; v_gene: TRBV25-1; CDR3aa: CASSTISSTDTQYF; CDR3nt: TGTGCCAGCAGTACAATTTCTAGCACAGATACGCAGTATTTT
d_gene: -; j_gene: TRBJ1-5; abundance: -; v_gene: TRBV29-1; CDR3aa: CSSPDGQGPNQPQHF; CDR3nt: TGCAGCTCGCCGGACGGGCAGGGACCTAATCAGCCCCAGCATTTT
d_gene: -; j_gene: TRBJ2-1; abundance: many; v_gene: TRBV4-3; CDR3aa: CASSQGGGSYNEQFF; CDR3nt: TGCGCCAGCAGCCAAGGTGGCGGCTCCTACAATGAGCAGTTCTTC
d_gene: -; j_gene: TRBJ2-2; abundance: -; v_gene: TRBV15; CDR3aa: CATSLRDSTNTGELFF; CDR3nt: TGTGCCACCAGTTTGCGGGACAGCACGAACACCGGGGAGCTGTTTTTT
d_gene: -; j_gene: TRBJ1-2; abundance: -; v_gene: TRBV5-6; CDR3aa: CASSDKAYGYSYTF; CDR3nt: TGTGCCAGCAGCGACAAGGCGTATGGCTATAGCTACACCTTC
d_gene: TRBD2; j_gene: TRBJ2-1; abundance: -; v_gene: TRBV10-2; CDR3aa: CASSRRTTSGSQNEQFF; CDR3nt: TGCGCCAGCAGTAGACGTACGACTAGCGGGAGTCAAAATGAGCAGTTCTTC
d_gene: TRBD1; j_gene: TRBJ2-3; abundance: -; v_gene: TRBV6-5; CDR3aa: CASGGQGAADTQYF; CDR3nt: TGCGCCAGCGGTGGACAGGGGGCAGCAGATACGCAGTATTTT
d_gene: -; j_gene: TRBJ1-3; abundance: -; v_gene: TRBV29-1; CDR3aa: CSVEGGRGRAGNTIYF; CDR3nt: TGCAGCGTTGAAGGGGGACGGGGGCGTGCTGGAAACACCATATATTTT
d_gene: -; j_gene: TRBJ2-2; abundance: many; v_gene: TRBV5-4; CDR3aa: CASSKLSADGELFF; CDR3nt: TGTGCCAGCAGCAAACTGTCAGCGGACGGGGAGCTGTTTTTT
d_gene: TRBD1; j_gene: TRBJ2-5; abundance: many; v_gene: TRBV11-1; CDR3aa: CASSLARDSQETQYF; CDR3nt: TGTGCCAGCAGCTTAGCCAGGGACAGCCAAGAGACCCAGTACTTC
d_gene: TRBD2; j_gene: TRBJ2-1; abundance: few; v_gene: TRBV4-1; CDR3aa: CASSQDLAGGSGEQFF; CDR3nt: TGCGCCAGCAGCCAAGACCTAGCGGGAGGGTCCGGTGAGCAGTTCTTC
d_gene: -; j_gene: TRBJ1-5; abundance: many; v_gene: TRBV12-3/TRBV12-4; CDR3aa: CASGTFSNQPQHF; CDR3nt: TGTGCCAGCGGGACATTTAGCAATCAGCCCCAGCATTTT
d_gene: TRBD1; j_gene: TRBJ2-3; abundance: once; v_gene: TRBV20-1; CDR3aa: CSARQGTSSTDTQYF; CDR3nt: TGCAGTGCGAGACAGGGGACGTCTAGCACAGATACGCAGTATTTT
d_gene: TRBD2; j_gene: TRBJ2-1; abundance: -; v_gene: TRBV4-1; CDR3aa: CASSPGGSRDEQFF; CDR3nt: TGCGCCAGCAGCCCAGGCGGGAGCAGGGATGAGCAGTTCTTC
d_gene: TRBD1; j_gene: TRBJ2-5; abundance: few; v_gene: TRBV15; CDR3aa: CATPKVWDREETQYF; CDR3nt: TGTGCCACTCCAAAAGTATGGGACAGGGAAGAGACCCAGTACTTC
d_gene: TRBD2; j_gene: TRBJ2-1; abundance: many; v_gene: TRBV12-3/TRBV12-4; CDR3aa: CASSITGLASYNEQFF; CDR3nt: TGTGCCAGCAGTATAACCGGACTAGCTTCCTACAATGAGCAGTTCTTC
d_gene: TRBD1; j_gene: TRBJ2-7; abundance: -; v_gene: TRBV5-1; CDR3aa: CASSGGQGTDYEQYF; CDR3nt: TGCGCCAGCAGCGGGGGACAGGGGACAGACTACGAGCAGTACTTC
d_gene: TRBD2; j_gene: TRBJ2-1; abundance: few; v_gene: TRBV18; CDR3aa: CASSPPGLGYNEQFF; CDR3nt: TGTGCCAGCTCGCCTCCGGGACTAGGCTACAATGAGCAGTTCTTC
d_gene: TRBD2; j_gene: TRBJ2-5; abundance: -; v_gene: TRBV7-2; CDR3aa: CASRLAGETQYF; CDR3nt: TGTGCCAGCAGACTAGCGGGGGAGACCCAGTACTTC
d_gene: -; j_gene: TRBJ2-4; abundance: many; v_gene: TRBV4-1; CDR3aa: CASSQTTAPENIQYF; CDR3nt: TGCGCCAGCAGCCAAACGACAGCCCCAGAAAACATTCAGTACTTC
d_gene: -; j_gene: TRBJ1-2; abundance: many; v_gene: TRBV19; CDR3aa: CASSVTSGFNYGYTF; CDR3nt: TGTGCCAGTAGTGTAACCTCAGGGTTTAACTATGGCTACACCTTC
d_gene: -; j_gene: TRBJ2-3; abundance: -; v_gene: TRBV10-1; CDR3aa: CASSEKPEFTDTQYF; CDR3nt: TGCGCCAGCAGTGAGAAGCCCGAATTCACAGATACGCAGTATTTT
d_gene: TRBD1; j_gene: TRBJ2-2; abundance: many; v_gene: TRBV4-3; CDR3aa: CASSQAHRGAGELFF; CDR3nt: TGCGCCAGCAGCCAAGCCCACAGGGGAGCCGGGGAGCTGTTTTTT
d_gene: -; j_gene: TRBJ1-1; abundance: -; v_gene: TRBV10-1; CDR3aa: CASSPIQGGGTEAFF; CDR3nt: TGTGCCAGCTCACCGATACAGGGAGGGGGAACTGAAGCCTTCTTT
d_gene: TRBD2; j_gene: TRBJ2-1; abundance: -; v_gene: TRBV7-9; CDR3aa: CASSPWTSGTNEQFF; CDR3nt: TGTGCCAGCAGCCCCTGGACTAGCGGGACCAATGAGCAGTTCTTC
d_gene: TRBD2; j_gene: TRBJ2-1; abundance: many; v_gene: TRBV12-3/TRBV12-4; CDR3aa: CASSDSRGGYNEQFF; CDR3nt: TGTGCCAGCAGCGACTCCCGGGGGGGTTACAATGAGCAGTTCTTC
d_gene: -; j_gene: TRBJ2-5; abundance: -; v_gene: TRBV15; CDR3aa: CATSGNREETQYF; CDR3nt: TGTGCCACCAGCGGGAACAGGGAAGAGACCCAGTACTTC
d_gene: -; j_gene: TRBJ1-2; abundance: many; v_gene: TRBV6-1; CDR3aa: CASSEDRGYTF; CDR3nt: TGTGCCAGCAGTGAAGACCGCGGCTACACCTTC
d_gene: TRBD1; j_gene: TRBJ2-7; abundance: -; v_gene: TRBV20-1; CDR3aa: CSAAGTGAYEQYF; CDR3nt: TGCAGTGCTGCCGGGACAGGGGCCTACGAGCAGTACTTC
d_gene: -; j_gene: TRBJ1-6; abundance: many; v_gene: TRBV4-1; CDR3aa: CASSPWPGSYNSPLHF; CDR3nt: TGCGCCAGCAGCCCCTGGCCAGGCTCCTATAATTCACCCCTCCACTTT
d_gene: TRBD1; j_gene: TRBJ2-3; abundance: -; v_gene: TRBV29-1; CDR3aa: CSVDWTGITHEQYF; CDR3nt: TGCAGCGTTGATTGGACAGGGATAACCCACGAGCAGTATTTT
d_gene: -; j_gene: TRBJ1-1; abundance: -; v_gene: TRBV6-2/TRBV6-3; CDR3aa: CASGGLASCWGEAFF; CDR3nt: TGTGCCAGCGGGGGACTAGCGAGTTGCTGGGGTGAAGCTTTCTTT
d_gene: TRBD1; j_gene: TRBJ2-2; abundance: few; v_gene: TRBV28; CDR3aa: CASNQGAQRTGELFF; CDR3nt: TGTGCCAGCAATCAGGGGGCCCAAAGGACCGGGGAGCTGTTTTTT
d_gene: -; j_gene: TRBJ2-1; abundance: medium-sized; v_gene: TRBV19; CDR3aa: CASSIGWGLTYNEQFF; CDR3nt: TGTGCCAGTAGTATAGGGTGGGGACTCACGTACAATGAGCAGTTCTTC
d_gene: TRBD1; j_gene: TRBJ2-7; abundance: -; v_gene: TRBV2; CDR3aa: CASSLTGQGLHEQYF; CDR3nt: TGTGCCAGCAGCCTCACGGGACAGGGTTTACACGAGCAGTACTTC
d_gene: -; j_gene: TRBJ2-7; abundance: many; v_gene: TRBV4-2; CDR3aa: CASSQEIAYEQYF; CDR3nt: TGTGCCAGCAGCCAAGAAATCGCCTACGAGCAGTACTTC
d_gene: TRBD2; j_gene: TRBJ2-1; abundance: -; v_gene: TRBV20-1; CDR3aa: CSASSGSLEQFF; CDR3nt: TGCAGTGCTTCTAGCGGGAGTCTTGAGCAGTTCTTC
d_gene: -; j_gene: TRBJ2-3; abundance: many; v_gene: TRBV5-6; CDR3aa: CASSFVSLDTQYF; CDR3nt: TGTGCCAGCAGCTTCGTTTCGTTAGATACGCAGTATTTT
d_gene: -; j_gene: TRBJ2-5; abundance: -; v_gene: TRBV7-6; CDR3aa: CAISLGETQYF; CDR3nt: TGTGCCATCAGCTTAGGGGAAACCCAATACTTC